The 15 T cell receptor beta chains presented below share a single source sample, sequenced in a study of T cell responses to AZD1222 COVID-19 vaccine (TCRdb year 2021). The library was obtained by the immunoSEQ multiplex PCR assay. This immuneACCESS table, as held by TCRdb, lists in-frame sequences with V and J called but not all clones. Of the missing ones, under half trace to an unresolved V gene in checked studies; the others have no known cause. This sample gives roughly 150,000 clones in total; approximately 90% of them show up just once. In total, the top ten clones hold 5.1% of the sample. The label giving this sample's time point can be read as: baseline before first vaccination. The sequencing here drew on peripheral blood, taken on day 0 of AZD1222 vaccination. The source is an adult in good health.

In this sample, this clone turned up once. The chain links TRBV5-1 to TRBJ2-2; the D is unclear. The length of the CDR3 is 15 residues. CDR1 and CDR2 from the germline V gene are SGHRS and YFSETQ. V was trimmed by 3 bases and J by 0 bases, leaving 9 bases between them. The CDR3 loop reads CASSSQGPNTGELFF. The DNA of the CDR3 is TGCGCCAGCAGCTCCCAAGGACCGAACACCGGGGAGCTGTTTTTT. Supplemented by reference TRBV5-1 and TRBJ2-2, the full variable domain reads KAGVTQTPRYLIKTRGQQVTLSCSPISGHRSVSWYQQTPGQGLQFLFEYFSETQRNKGNFPGRFSGRQFSNSRSEMNVSTLELGDSALYLCASSSQGPNTGELFFGEGSRLTVL.

Many counts were recorded for this clone. The V call is TRBV5-4, the J call TRBJ1-2, with 7 bases lining up with TRBD1. V trimming: 4 bases; J trimming: 4 bases; junction bases outside the gene matches: 4. The CDR3 covers 13 residues. CDR1 and CDR2 from the germline V gene are SGHNT and YYREEE (reference sequence). The CDR3 nucleotides read TGTGCCAGCAGCCAGACAGGGCTCTATGGCTACACCTTC. This gives the protein CASSQTGLYGYTF.

J is TRBJ2-5 and V is TRBV6-1; TRBD1 matches 8 bases. Germline lookup yields CDR1 MNHNS and CDR2 SASEGT. This CDR3 spans 14 amino acids. The junction had 10 bases not matched to a gene; V was cut back by 8 bases and J by 5 bases. This CDR3 is CASAETGGYETQYF. The CDR3 DNA sequence: TGTGCCAGCGCAGAAACAGGGGGGTACGAGACCCAGTACTTC.

Details on this clone: This specimen includes other DNA sequences encoding the same CDR3. V is TRBV5-1 and J is TRBJ1-3; D remains ambiguous. V was trimmed by 0 bases and J by 0 bases, leaving 7 bases between them. The germline V gene has CDR1 SGHRS and CDR2 YFSETQ. CDR3 length equals 15 residues. The CDR3 DNA is TGCGCCAGCAGCTTGGACAGACGCTCTGGAAACACCATATATTTT. Amino acids: CASSLDRRSGNTIYF.

This clone was observed many times. Other DNA sequences in this specimen translate into the identical CDR3. The V call is TRBV7-2, the J call TRBJ1-5; the match to TRBD1 covers 9 bases. CDR1 and CDR2 (germline): SGHTA, FQGNSA. The length of the CDR3 is 14 residues. Trimming removed 4 bases from V and 6 bases from J; junction bases left unmatched: 4. The CDR3 spells CASSSGQGLQPQHF. As DNA, the CDR3 is TGTGCCAGCAGCTCGGGACAGGGCCTTCAGCCCCAGCATTTT.

This rearrangement joins TRBV11-2 to TRBJ2-7; a weak D match, TRBD2 (5 bases). V was shortened by 0 bases and J by 9 bases, with 18 bases between the two germline ends. The CDR3 covers 15 residues. CDR1 is SGHAT, CDR2 FQNNGV, per germline. Here the CDR3 reads CASSLDWSGGGSQYF. CDR3 coding DNA: TGTGCCAGCAGCTTAGATTGGAGCGGTGGTGGGTCGCAGTACTTC.

The chain combines TRBV19 with TRBJ1-1; 8 bases agree with TRBD1. Trimming removed 4 bases from V and 9 bases from J; junction bases left unmatched: 4. CDR1 LNHDA and CDR2 SQIVND come from the germline V gene (reference sequence). CDR3 length equals 12 residues. The CDR3 nucleotides read TGTGCCAGTAGTAGGGGACAGGAAAAAGCTTTCTTT. This translates into CASSRGQEKAFF.

This chain links TRBV5-1 with TRBJ1-2; D call uncertain. This CDR3 comprises 13 residues. CDR1 SGHRS and CDR2 YFSETQ come from the germline V gene. With 6 bases removed from V and 4 bases from J, the gap between germline ends came to 13 bases. The CDR3 DNA reads as TGCGCCAGCACCGCCCAGACACCCTATGGCTACACCTTC. This codes for CASTAQTPYGYTF. Filled out from reference TRBV5-1 and TRBJ1-2, the complete variable domain reads KAGVTQTPRYLIKTRGQQVTLSCSPISGHRSVSWYQQTPGQGLQFLFEYFSETQRNKGNFPGRFSGRQFSNSRSEMNVSTLELGDSALYLCASTAQTPYGYTFGSGTRLTVV.

The V and J genes are TRBV2 and TRBJ2-1, with 9 nucleotides matching TRBD2. The germline CDR1 and CDR2 sequences are SNHLY and FYNNEI. The CDR3 length is 16 residues. The junction had 5 bases not matched to a gene; V was cut back by 2 bases and J by 3 bases. CDR3: CASSERLAGFYNEQFF. The DNA of the CDR3 is TGTGCCAGCAGTGAAAGGCTAGCGGGGTTCTACAATGAGCAGTTCTTC.

This chain links TRBV6-5 with TRBJ1-1, with D possibly being TRBD1 (6 bases). Germline-derived CDR1 and CDR2 are MNHEY and SVGAGI. This CDR3 is 14 amino acids long. V was cut by 6 bases and J by 3 bases, with 14 bases left in between. CDR3 loop: CASRIDRTDTEAFF. In DNA, the CDR3 is TGTGCCAGCAGGATCGACAGGACGGACACTGAAGCTTTCTTT.

The chain links TRBV9 to TRBJ2-7; TRBD2 is a possible D gene (6 bases). The V end was cut by 5 bases, the J end by 6 bases, with 18 bases between. CDR1 SGDLS and CDR2 YYNGEE come from the germline V gene. This CDR3 comprises 14 residues. CDR3 amino acids: CASSLGTPGGEQYF. The CDR3 coding sequence is TGTGCCAGCAGTCTCGGGACTCCTGGGGGCGAGCAGTACTTC. The full variable domain, rest sourced from reference TRBV9 and TRBJ2-7, is DSGVTQTPKHLITATGQRVTLRCSPRSGDLSVYWYQQSLDQGLQFLIQYYNGEERAKGNILERFSAQQFPDLHSELNLSSLELGDSALYFCASSLGTPGGEQYFGPGTRLTVT.

This rearrangement joins TRBV5-1 to TRBJ1-4; the D gene is possibly TRBD1 (5 bases). Germline-derived CDR1 and CDR2 are SGHRS and YFSETQ. This CDR3 spans 17 amino acids. V was trimmed by 3 bases and J by 3 bases, leaving 18 bases between them. DNA of the CDR3: TGCGCCAGCAGCTGGGGGACCTCTGGGGAGGCTAATGAAAAACTGTTTTTT. Translated, it gives CASSWGTSGEANEKLFF.

This chain's CDR3 is CASSVTPRATDTQYF. CDR3 nucleotide sequence: TGTGCCAGCAGCGTCACCCCCCGGGCCACAGATACGCAGTATTTT. V is TRBV9 and J is TRBJ2-3; no definite D call. In germline, CDR1 is SGDLS, CDR2 YYNGEE. This CDR3 is 15 amino acids long. Trimming removed 2 bases from V and 2 bases from J, with 12 bases in between.

The chain links TRBV6-4 to TRBJ2-1; 9 positions match TRBD2. CDR1 is MRHNA, CDR2 SNTAGT, per germline. Trimming at V came to 4 bases and at J to 6 bases, leaving 7 bases not matched to a gene. The CDR3 runs to 15 residues. CDR3 DNA: TGTGCCAGCAGTGCCCTCGCGGGAGGGGGCAATGAGCAGTTCTTC. As protein: CASSALAGGGNEQFF.

The chain couples TRBV10-2 to TRBJ2-5; tentative D call: TRBD1 (5 bases). Germline CDR1 and CDR2: WSHSY and SAAADI. The V end lost 6 bases, the J end lost 6 bases, and 14 bases lay between the germline ends. This CDR3 is 13 amino acids long. CDR3 bases: TGCGCCAGCAGCCCAATAGGGGCGCAGACCCAGTACTTC. Protein product: CASSPIGAQTQYF.